This passage covers 32 T cell receptor beta chains from one sample sequenced in a study of human T cells and chemical hapten exposure. TCRdb recomputed calls from the RACE reads with MiXCR, one row per CDR3 protein. The sample carries under 300,000 distinct CDR3 sequences, about 9% recorded once. The time point is: pre-sensitization, week 0. Treatment: therapeutic diphenylcyclopropenone sensitization with weekly scalp DPC. Source: whole blood, taken in connection with sensitization to the hapten diphenylcyclopropenone (DPC). The receptors originated from a woman between 35 and 50 years old with alopecia areata. Some clones in this sample may be carry-over from other donors' samples.

The chain links TRBV28 to TRBJ1-1; TRBD1 might be the D (6 bases). The CDR3 runs 16 residues. Between the trimmed V and J ends, which lost 6 bases and 4 bases, there was a span of 21 bases. The V gene's germline CDR1 is MDHEN and CDR2 SYDVKM. CDR3 region: CASSTDRRGLVTEAFF. CDR3 DNA sequence: TGTGCCAGCAGCACCGACAGGCGGGGATTGGTCACTGAAGCTTTCTTT.

This clonotype was observed a few times. The gene calls are TRBV5-1 and TRBJ2-7; 8 positions match TRBD1. Germline loops: CDR1 SGHRS, CDR2 YFSETQ. CDR3 length: 15 residues. The ends lost 4 bases at V and 6 bases at J; junction bases unmatched: 12. This CDR3 reads CASSPATGESGEQYF. CDR3 sequence (DNA): TGCGCCAGCAGCCCTGCGACAGGGGAGAGCGGCGAGCAGTACTTC.

This clonotype showed up just a few times. The chain recombines TRBV9 with TRBJ2-3; D remains unclear. This CDR3 has 14 amino acids. Germline lookup yields CDR1 SGDLS and CDR2 YYNGEE. V lost 4 bases to trimming and J lost 3 bases, with 12 bases between them. The CDR3 nucleotides are TGTGCCAGCAGCTTTAGTCAGGATACAGATACGCAGTATTTT. Protein sequence: CASSFSQDTDTQYF.

This clonotype was picked up a small number of times. This chain uses TRBV7-2 with TRBJ1-3; 8 bases are a match to TRBD1. V lost 2 bases and J lost 1; bases outside the gene matches: 4. This CDR3 has 16 residues. Germline V lookup: CDR1 SGHTA, CDR2 FQGNSA. CDR3 amino acids: CASSLYRGLSGNTIYF. CDR3 DNA: TGTGCCAGCAGCTTATACAGGGGGTTGTCTGGAAACACCATATATTTT.

This clonotype was picked up a small number of times. This chain links TRBV18 with TRBJ2-1; D is uncertain. The CDR3 spans 13 residues. V was shortened by 6 bases and J by 8 bases, with 14 bases between the two germline ends. Looked up from germline, CDR1 is KGHSH and CDR2 is LQKENI. CDR3 loop: CASSPNSVDEQFF. CDR3 DNA sequence: TGTGCCAGCTCCCCGAATTCGGTGGATGAGCAGTTCTTC.

Many counts were recorded for this clonotype. The chain employs TRBV28 and TRBJ1-4, with D hard to call. Between the trimmed V and J ends, which lost 5 bases and 5 bases, there was a span of 6 bases. The germline V gene encodes CDR1 MDHEN and CDR2 SYDVKM. The CDR3 has 12 residues. CDR3 sequence: CASSLQNEKLFF. CDR3 sequence (DNA): TGTGCCAGCAGTCTCCAAAATGAAAAACTGTTTTTT.

CDR3 region: CASSPRQGLVQRPSSEQYF. In DNA, the CDR3 is TGTGCCAGCAGTCCCCGACAGGGGTTGGTGCAGCGTCCCTCTTCCGAGCAGTACTTC. The chain uses TRBV28 and TRBJ2-7; 8 bases agree with TRBD1. This CDR3 has 19 amino acids. Unmatched junction bases numbered 24, after V lost 5 bases and J lost 6 bases. The germline gives CDR1 MDHEN, CDR2 SYDVKM.

The genes are TRBV12-3 or TRBV12-4 and TRBJ2-1, with 12 nucleotides matching TRBD1. The CDR3 is 15 amino acids. After removal of 4 bases from V and 2 bases from J, the junction contained 0 bases not matched to a gene. The CDR3 coding sequence is TGTGCCAGCAGTTGGGACAGGGGGCCCTACAATGAGCAGTTCTTC. Protein: CASSWDRGPYNEQFF.

The chain joins TRBV12-3 or TRBV12-4 to TRBJ1-2; 7 bases fit TRBD1. V trimming: 5 bases; J trimming: 4 bases; junction bases outside the gene matches: 1. This CDR3 has 12 amino acids. The CDR3 DNA sequence: TGTGCCAGCAGTCCAGGGGGCTATGGCTACACCTTC. Amino acids: CASSPGGYGYTF.

This clonotype occurred a few times. This chain uses TRBV7-6 with TRBJ2-7, with unresolved D. The germline V gene encodes CDR1 SGHVS and CDR2 FNYEAQ. V lost 0 bases and J lost 7, with 7 bases in between. This CDR3 contains 12 residues. The CDR3 DNA reads TGTGCCAGCAGCTTAGCTGCTATGGAGCAGTACTTC. This sequence encodes CASSLAAMEQYF.

This clonotype was counted between two and nine times. The chain uses TRBV12-3 or TRBV12-4 and TRBJ1-5; D ambiguous. V was cut by 6 bases and J by 2 bases, with 11 bases left in between. The CDR3 extends over 14 amino acids. CDR3 sequence reads: CASRAGFGNQPQHF. The CDR3 region has the DNA TGTGCCAGCAGAGCAGGTTTCGGCAATCAGCCCCAGCATTTT.

This clonotype was found many times. The chain carries TRBV9 and TRBJ2-2; TRBD2 aligns across 7 bases. There are 15 residues in the CDR3. Germline assignment: CDR1 SGDLS and CDR2 YYNGEE. V was pared by 2 bases and J by 6 bases, with 7 bases of the junction left unmatched. This chain's CDR3 is CASSVMRESPGELFF. The CDR3 DNA reads TGTGCCAGCAGCGTTATGCGGGAGTCCCCCGGGGAGCTGTTTTTT.

This clonotype was found many times. This rearrangement joins TRBV6-2 or TRBV6-3 to TRBJ2-7; 14 bases agree with TRBD2. Germline V lookup: CDR1 MNHEY, CDR2 SVGEGT. The CDR3 is 13 residues long. V gave up 5 bases and J gave up 6 bases; unmatched junction bases: 0. The DNA for the CDR3 is TGTGCCAGCAGTGGACTAGCGGGAGGCGAGCAGTACTTC. Its translation: CASSGLAGGEQYF.

The V gene is TRBV20-1, the J gene TRBJ2-1; D is undetermined. The V and J ends lost 5 bases and 3 bases respectively, with 11 bases between them. CDR3 length: 13 residues. CDR1 is DFQATT and CDR2 is SNEGSKA in the germline V gene (reference sequence). The CDR3, as DNA: TGCAGTGCTTCTCCCCCAGGCTACAATGAGCAGTTCTTC. Its translation: CSASPPGYNEQFF.

This chain joins TRBV7-9 and TRBJ1-4; TRBD1 might be the D (6 bases). The CDR3 loop spans 14 amino acids. The germline CDR1 and CDR2 sequences are SEHNR and FQNEAQ (reference sequence). Trimming removed 1 base from V and 5 bases from J, with 8 bases in between. CDR3 bases: TGTGCCAGCAGCTTAGGGACAGAGAATGAAAAACTGTTTTTT. Amino acid sequence: CASSLGTENEKLFF.

This clonotype showed up just a few times. The chain has TRBV21-1 and TRBJ2-3; the table gives TRBD1 as D, unverified against the DNA. TRBV21-1 is shown as a pseudogene. CDR3 length: 13 amino acids. DNA of the CDR3: TGTGCCAGCAGCAAAGTATGGGGGGATACGCAGTATTTT. It specifies CASSKVWGDTQYF.

A few counts support this clonotype. This chain connects TRBV12-3 or TRBV12-4 to TRBJ1-1; no reliable D call. This CDR3 has 14 residues. V dropped 3 bases and J dropped 1 base, with 9 bases sitting between them. The CDR3, as DNA: TGTGCCAGCAGTTTGAATGGGGAGAACACTGAAGCTTTCTTT. As protein: CASSLNGENTEAFF.

A few counts support this clonotype. The gene calls are TRBV4-3 and TRBJ1-5; possible D gene TRBD1, 5 bases. Trimming took off 0 bases at V and 7 bases at J, with 13 bases between the two ends. The CDR3 covers 15 residues. Germline V CDR1 and CDR2: LGHNA, YSLEER. The CDR3 sequence: CASSQDIQGRQPQHF. The CDR3 DNA follows: TGCGCCAGCAGCCAAGATATCCAGGGAAGGCAGCCCCAGCATTTT.

This clonotype was seen at least ten times. The chain has TRBV6-1 and TRBJ1-5; D may be TRBD1 (6 bases). CDR3 size: 14 residues. Trimming cost V 6 bases and J 5 bases, with 14 bases left between them. Germline CDR1 MNHNS, CDR2 SASEGT. The CDR3 sequence is CASSQGWRDQPQHF. CDR3 bases: TGTGCCAGCAGCCAGGGGTGGAGGGATCAGCCCCAGCATTTT.

This clonotype was counted a few times. This chain uses TRBV12-3 or TRBV12-4 with TRBJ1-5, with D tentatively TRBD1 (6 bases). Trimming shortened V by 6 bases and J by 7 bases, and 13 bases separated the two germline ends. The CDR3 totals 13 residues. CDR3 coding DNA: TGTGCCAGCAGGCCAGGGGCGGCGCAGCCCCAGCATTTT. It yields the protein CASRPGAAQPQHF.

This clonotype was picked up a small number of times. V usage is TRBV11-2 and J usage is TRBJ1-2; TRBD1 matches 7 bases. The V segment lost 0 bases and the J segment 6 bases; nucleotides outside the gene matches: 4. This CDR3 spans 14 amino acids. Germline V gives CDR1 SGHAT, CDR2 FQNNGV. CDR3 residues: CASSLDRQGDGYTF. CDR3 bases: TGTGCCAGCAGCTTAGATCGGCAGGGGGATGGCTACACCTTC.

There are a few counts of this clonotype. The chain joins TRBV28 to TRBJ1-1; D is unclear. With 6 bases removed from V and 2 bases from J, the gap between germline ends came to 16 bases. The CDR3 totals 15 residues. Germline CDR1 and CDR2: MDHEN and SYDVKM. The CDR3 DNA follows: TGTGCCAGCAGCTCTTTGAAGTTTGTCAACACTGAAGCTTTCTTT. Its protein is CASSSLKFVNTEAFF. Variable domain in full (rest from reference TRBV28 and TRBJ1-1): DVKVTQSSRYLVKRTGEKVFLECVQDMDHENMFWYRQDPGLGLRLIYFSYDVKMKEKGDIPEGYSVSREKKERFSLILESASTNQTSMYLCASSSLKFVNTEAFFGQGTRLTVV.

This clonotype was detected a few times. The chain uses TRBV7-2 and TRBJ1-2; D not resolved. The CDR3 extends over 15 amino acids. From germline, CDR1 is SGHTA and CDR2 FQGNSA. Trimming took off 2 bases at V and 2 bases at J, with 12 bases between the two ends. The CDR3 here is CASSLTRAGNYGYTF. In DNA, the CDR3 is TGTGCCAGCAGCTTAACAAGGGCCGGAAACTATGGCTACACCTTC.

The chain uses TRBV5-4 and TRBJ2-1; tentative D call: TRBD1 (6 bases). V was cut by 4 bases and J by 3 bases, with 14 bases left in between. The CDR3 runs to 15 residues. CDR1 is SGHNT and CDR2 is YYREEE in the germline V gene (reference sequence). The DNA for the CDR3 is TGTGCCAGCAGCCCCGAGGCGGACAGCTACAATGAGCAGTTCTTC. Amino acids: CASSPEADSYNEQFF.

This clonotype came up a few times. The chain recombines TRBV7-2 with TRBJ1-2; TRBD1 might be the D (5 bases). This CDR3 is 13 amino acids long. The V gene's germline CDR1 is SGHTA and CDR2 FQGNSA. Trimming removed 2 bases from V and 6 bases from J, with 10 bases in between. The CDR3 coding sequence is TGTGCCAGCAGCTTACAGGGATGGGATGGCTACACCTTC. Translated, it gives CASSLQGWDGYTF.

This clonotype occurred a few times. The chain joins TRBV28 to TRBJ1-4, with 7 bases identical to TRBD1. The CDR3 is 13 amino acids. Germline CDR1 is MDHEN and CDR2 is SYDVKM. The junction had 4 bases not matched to a gene; V was cut back by 6 bases and J by 6 bases. CDR3: CASRTGRDEKLFF. The CDR3 nucleotides are TGTGCCAGCAGGACAGGGAGAGATGAAAAACTGTTTTTT.

The genes are TRBV6-2 or TRBV6-3 and TRBJ1-2; D gene uncertain. Germline lookup yields CDR1 MNHEY and CDR2 SVGEGT. The CDR3 has 12 residues. Trimming stripped 4 bases from V and 4 bases from J, with 7 bases between. In DNA, the CDR3 is TGTGCCAGCAGTTGGACCACCTATGGCTACACCTTC. Translating it yields CASSWTTYGYTF.

This clonotype was recorded a few times. The rearrangement uses TRBV20-1 and TRBJ2-7; TRBD2 agrees at 11 bases. The CDR3 sequence is 17 residues long. The V segment lost 6 bases and the J segment 5 bases; nucleotides outside the gene matches: 18. The germline CDR1 and CDR2 sequences are DFQATT and SNEGSKA (reference sequence). CDR3 DNA: TGCAGTGCCCCCGCGACAACTAGCGGGAGAATGAACCACGAGCAGTACTTC. Protein sequence: CSAPATTSGRMNHEQYF.

This clonotype was seen a handful of times. This chain connects TRBV5-1 to TRBJ1-5; D is ambiguous. V lost 0 bases to trimming and J lost 1 base, with 8 bases between them. CDR3 length: 15 amino acids. Germline loops: CDR1 SGHRS, CDR2 YFSETQ. CDR3 sequence (DNA): TGCGCCAGCAGCTTGGATCCCGTCAGCAATCAGCCCCAGCATTTT. Translating it yields CASSLDPVSNQPQHF.

This clonotype was seen repeatedly, ten times or more. This rearrangement joins TRBV28 to TRBJ2-7; no firm D call. Looked up from germline, CDR1 is MDHEN and CDR2 is SYDVKM. The ends were cut back, 6 bases at V and 1 base at J, with 10 bases in the middle. The CDR3 spans 13 residues. The CDR3 DNA reads as TGTGCCAGCAGCTTAGGGCGGTCCTACGAGCAGTACTTC. It encodes CASSLGRSYEQYF.

This clonotype was picked up a small number of times. The chain carries TRBV28 and TRBJ1-2; D is undetermined. Germline V gene sequence: CDR1 MDHEN, CDR2 SYDVKM. V was pared by 8 bases and J by 5 bases, with 24 bases between. The CDR3 consists of 16 residues. The CDR3 nucleotides read TGTGCCAGCGGAACCCCTGGCGCCCACTCCCTTTATGGCTACACCTTC. As protein: CASGTPGAHSLYGYTF.

This clonotype was seen at least ten times. V gene TRBV9 combines with J gene TRBJ1-6, with no clear D. Germline CDR1 and CDR2: SGDLS and YYNGEE. The CDR3 is made up of 14 amino acids. Deletions cut 3 bases from V and 6 bases from J, with 10 bases between. Here the CDR3 reads CASSGTVSNSPLHF. The CDR3 coding sequence is TGTGCCAGCAGCGGGACGGTTTCTAATTCACCCCTCCACTTT.